This TCR beta chain is drawn from a study of T cell repertoires in cytomegalovirus infection. As for the study in general: Epitope selection comprised recently identified HLA-C-restricted CMV epitopes and well-studied HLA-B-restricted CMV epitopes. TCR beta signatures that were public indicated CMV infection and matching HLA type.

A note on this clonotype: Its cognate antigen is unknown.

Regarding the study as a whole: HLA-C-restricted CMV clonotypes gave the most frequent clonotype in two of eight donors. Cumulative frequency of public TCR beta families picked out carriers of CMV plus the relevant HLA.

Germline CDR1 LNHNV, CDR2 YYDKDF (reference sequence). V was shortened by 1 base and J by 3 bases, with 9 bases between the two germline ends. This CDR3 is built from 14 residues. TCRdb re-called the reads with MiXCR, one entry per CDR3 protein. The sample lists some 920,000 distinct CDR3 sequences; roughly 31% were seen once. Source: cultured CD8+ T cells from PBMCs, taken from culture after CMV antigen stimulation. V usage is TRBV15 and J usage is TRBJ1-2, with unresolved D. The receptor comes from a human donor in good health (CMV status not recorded). Some clones in this sample may be carry-over from other donors' samples. This chain's CDR3 is CATSRVGIDYGYTF. CDR3 in DNA: TGTGCCACCAGCAGAGTCGGGATTGACTATGGCTACACCTTC.